Listed here are 10 T cell receptor beta chains from one sample, sequenced in a study of regulatory T cells in long-lasting Graves disease (dated by TCRdb to 2020 to 2023). The time point label here, explained by the study, means: persistent/refractory GD, antithyroid drugs over 5 years with positive TRAb. For both TCR sequencing and RNA sequencing, RNA was extracted from PBMCs in TRIzol. The library was made by multiplex PCR. The sequencing machine was an Illumina HiSeq 4000. iRepertoire HTBI primers and Arm-PCR amplification of CDR3 regions were used to construct TCR beta libraries. TCRdb ran its own pipeline on the public reads, namely fastp trimming at Q25 and MiXCR clone calling, and kept in-frame beta chains. Each entry merges the rows of one CDR3 protein and shows their most common DNA and genes. This sample lists a few hundred thousand distinct CDR3 sequences; approximately 21% were detected once. The ten largest account for about 7% of the sample.

The source material was peripheral blood mononuclear cells (PBMCs), sampled when the disease was refractory, from a patient treated with antithyroid drugs. The source is a female donor with Graves disease.

This clonotype was picked up many times. The chain joins TRBV27 to TRBJ1-1; the D is unclear. From germline, CDR1 is MNHEY and CDR2 SMNVEV (reference sequence). Trimming cost V 4 bases and J 4 bases, with 13 bases left between them. This CDR3 has 14 amino acids. The CDR3 protein is CASSSPGRVTEAFF. CDR3 DNA sequence: TGTGCCAGCAGTTCCCCCGGGAGGGTCACTGAAGCTTTCTTT.

The chain couples TRBV5-4 to TRBJ2-5, with 7 nucleotides matching TRBD2. The CDR3 has 19 residues. After removal of 4 bases from V and 2 bases from J, the junction contained 20 bases not matched to a gene. Germline V lookup: CDR1 SGHNT, CDR2 YYREEE (reference sequence). CDR3 loop: CASSLIPTQSSGGQETQYF. The CDR3 DNA is TGTGCCAGCAGCCTTATTCCAACTCAGTCTTCGGGGGGACAAGAGACCCAGTACTTC.

This chain joins TRBV5-5 and TRBJ2-1; TRBD1 matches 8 bases. Losses at the gene ends were 3 bases for V and 2 bases for J; bases not matched to a gene: 10. Germline V gene lookup returns CDR1 SGHKS and CDR2 YYEKEE (reference sequence). This CDR3 has 17 amino acids. CDR3 DNA sequence: TGTGCCAGCAGCTCCCTATGGACAGGGAGTCCCTACAATGAGCAGTTCTTC. Protein: CASSSLWTGSPYNEQFF.

The table lists this clonotype with a count of one. This chain links TRBV30 with TRBJ2-7; 12 bases are a match to TRBD2. The CDR3 runs 15 residues. V shed 3 bases and J 2 bases; nucleotides not matched to a gene: 5. Germline loops: CDR1 GTSNPN, CDR2 SVGIG (reference sequence). DNA for the CDR3: TGTGCCTGGAGCGTCCTAGCGGGAGGGCCCTACGAGCAGTACTTC. Its translation: CAWSVLAGGPYEQYF.

About this clonotype itself: Being one base from a much bigger clone, this may be a read error. J is TRBJ2-4 and V is TRBV20-1, with 15 bases aligning to TRBD2. CDR1 and CDR2 (germline): DFQATT, SNEGSKA (reference sequence). V shed 5 bases and J 4 bases; nucleotides not matched to a gene: 3. The CDR3 spans 15 residues. In DNA, the CDR3 is TGCAGTGCTTGGACTAGCGGGGGGGCGAAAAACATTCAGTACTTC. This sequence encodes CSAWTSGGAKNIQYF.

V gene TRBV10-3 combines with J gene TRBJ2-2, with D maybe TRBD2 (6 bases). There are 15 residues in the CDR3. V was cut by 8 bases and J by 1 base, with 14 bases left in between. CDR1 ENHRY and CDR2 SYGVKD come from the germline V gene. CDR3 bases: TGTGCCATCTCCGGAGGGCAGGTGAACACCGGGGAGCTGTTTTTT. It is translated as CAISGGQVNTGELFF.

The table lists this clonotype with many counts. The chain recombines TRBV7-2 with TRBJ1-2, with D hard to call. V lost 5 bases and J lost 2, with 12 bases in between. Germline CDR1 and CDR2: SGHTA and FQGNSA. The CDR3 is 14 amino acids. The CDR3 loop reads CASSPGRGNYGYTF. The DNA for the CDR3 is TGTGCCAGCAGCCCTGGTCGGGGAAACTATGGCTACACCTTC.

This clonotype was seen ten or more times. The chain recombines TRBV5-1 with TRBJ1-5; D call uncertain. Germline V gene data show CDR1 as SGHRS and CDR2 as YFSETQ. The CDR3 consists of 13 residues. V was cut by 3 bases and J by 1 base, with 5 bases left in between. The DNA of the CDR3 is TGCGCCAGCAGCTCAGAAAGCAATCAGCCCCAGCATTTT. Translated, it gives CASSSESNQPQHF.

CDR3 amino acids: CASSLGQSLETQYF. The DNA for the CDR3 is TGTGCCAGCAGTTTAGGACAGTCGTTGGAGACCCAGTACTTC. The genes are TRBV28 and TRBJ2-5; maybe TRBD1 (6 bases). The CDR3 runs 14 residues. CDR1 MDHEN and CDR2 SYDVKM come from the germline V gene. V gave up 2 bases and J gave up 5 bases, with 12 bases separating them.

This clonotype was seen more than once but under ten times. The rearrangement uses TRBV20-1 and TRBJ2-5; 9 bases fit TRBD2. The trim removed 3 bases at V and 5 bases at J, leaving 4 bases unmatched. This CDR3 spans 13 amino acids. Germline CDR1 DFQATT, CDR2 SNEGSKA (reference sequence). The CDR3 protein is CSARGTSRETQYF. DNA for the CDR3: TGCAGTGCTAGGGGGACTAGCCGGGAGACCCAGTACTTC.